Following are 27 T cell receptor beta chains from one sample sequenced in a study of blood T cell repertoires in COVID-19 (dated by TCRdb to 2019 to 2021). The library was produced with the immunoSEQ multiplex PCR assay. The immuneACCESS repertoire file appears here via TCRdb, limited to in-frame rearrangements. These files lack a portion of the clones; in checked studies, under half of the deficit traces to unresolved V genes, and the cause of the others is not known. Present in this sample are approximately 100,000 clones, approximately 83% of which were seen just once. 6.3% of the sample is held by the ten biggest clonotypes. Sequenced input: peripheral blood. The receptors originated from a man aged 55 to 70 with acute or convalescent COVID-19.

The J gene is TRBJ1-4, the V gene TRBV3-1 (or the pseudogene TRBV3-2); 10 bases are a match to TRBD1. Trimming took 3 bases from V and 7 from J; bases not matched to a gene: 5. The CDR3 is 15 amino acids. Germline values: CDR1 LGHDT, CDR2 YNNKEL (reference sequence). CDR3 protein: CASSQTTGGGEKLFF. The CDR3 nucleotides are TGTGCCAGCAGCCAGACGACAGGGGGCGGTGAAAAACTGTTTTTT.

Only a few counts were recorded for this clone. The chain joins TRBV6-1 to TRBJ1-2; 8 bases fit TRBD1. This CDR3 spans 15 amino acids. Per the germline V gene, CDR1 is MNHNS and CDR2 is SASEGT. The junction had 10 bases not matched to a gene; V was cut back by 2 bases and J by 8 bases. The CDR3 is CASSEISRTGQGYTF. In nucleotides, the CDR3 is TGTGCCAGCAGTGAAATTTCAAGGACAGGGCAGGGCTACACCTTC.

CDR3 protein: CASRQSEKLFF. CDR3 DNA: TGTGCCAGCAGACAGAGCGAAAAACTGTTTTTT. The V call is TRBV12-3 or TRBV12-4, the J call TRBJ1-4, with unresolved D. The CDR3 consists of 11 residues. Between the trimmed V and J ends, which lost 6 bases and 8 bases, there was a span of 7 bases.

This clone occurred once. This chain connects TRBV7-3 to TRBJ2-1, with D possibly matching TRBD2 (5 bases). The CDR3 totals 16 residues. The germline V gene has CDR1 SGHTA and CDR2 FQGTGA. V dropped 1 base and J dropped 5 bases, with 15 bases sitting between them. The CDR3 reads CASSLRAAQSNNEQFF. The CDR3 nucleotides read TGTGCCAGCAGCTTAAGAGCGGCCCAAAGCAACAATGAGCAGTTCTTC.

The chain employs TRBV10-3 and TRBJ1-1; D gene unclear. This CDR3 spans 15 amino acids. V lost 7 bases and J 1 base, leaving 16 bases between the germline ends. Germline CDR1 and CDR2: ENHRY and SYGVKD. The DNA for the CDR3 is TGTGCCATCAACCGGGGAGGCAGCCGGAACACTGAAGCTTTCTTT. Its translation is CAINRGGSRNTEAFF.

This chain connects TRBV30 to TRBJ1-2; TRBD1 might be the D (6 bases). The V gene lost 0 bases and the J gene lost 4 bases, with 24 bases spanning the gap. CDR1 and CDR2 (germline): GTSNPN, SVGIG (reference sequence). The CDR3 runs to 18 residues. CDR3 loop: CAWSVPGRVGGPSYGYTF. The CDR3 DNA reads TGTGCCTGGAGTGTACCTGGTCGGGTCGGGGGGCCTTCCTATGGCTACACCTTC.

J is TRBJ2-1 and V is TRBV6-2 or TRBV6-3; 7 nucleotides agree with TRBD2. The germline V gene has CDR1 MNHEY and CDR2 SVGEGT. Trimming cost V 6 bases and J 4 bases; bases outside gene matches: 6. The CDR3 extends over 14 amino acids. The CDR3, as DNA: TGTGCCAGCAGCGTACTAGCGTCTTACAATGAGCAGTTCTTC. This encodes CASSVLASYNEQFF.

In regard to this clone: The junction does not match germline at one end; this may be a read error. V and J are TRBV7-9 and TRBJ2-7; D not resolved. The CDR3 runs 12 residues. CDR1 is SEHNR and CDR2 is FQNEAQ in the germline V gene (reference sequence). CDR3 in DNA: TGTGCCAGCAGCCGCGAAACCCACGAGGAGTACTTC. Translation: CASSRETHEEYF. Drawing the rest from reference TRBV7-9 and TRBJ2-7, the complete variable domain is DTGVSQNPRHKITKRGQNVTFRCDPISEHNRLYWYRQTLGQGPEFLTYFQNEAQLEKSRLLSDRFSAERPKGSFSTLEIQRTEQGDSAMYLCASSRETHEEYFGPGTRLTVT.

The V gene is TRBV5-1, the J gene TRBJ1-3, with 12 nucleotides matching TRBD1. This CDR3 is built from 16 residues. After removal of 2 bases from V and 3 bases from J, the junction contained 3 bases not matched to a gene. Germline V CDR1 and CDR2: SGHRS, YFSETQ. The CDR3 DNA reads as TGCGCCAGCAGCTTCGGGACAGGGGGCTTTGGAAACACCATATATTTT. As protein: CASSFGTGGFGNTIYF.

The gene calls are TRBV12-3 or TRBV12-4 and TRBJ1-5; D is uncertain. The V and J ends lost 4 bases and 7 bases respectively, with 5 bases between them. This CDR3 is 11 amino acids long. CDR3 nucleotides: TGTGCCAGCAGTTCGGGGCAGCCCCAGCATTTT. Translation gives CASSSGQPQHF.

This clone was seen just once. The V gene is TRBV4-2, the J gene TRBJ1-2; 7 bases are shared with TRBD1. CDR1 and CDR2 (germline): LGHNA, YNFKEQ. Trimming at V came to 0 bases and at J to 7 bases, leaving 5 bases not matched to a gene. The CDR3 is 14 residues long. The CDR3: CASSQDQGVRGYTF. In nucleotides, the CDR3 is TGTGCCAGCAGCCAAGATCAGGGGGTACGTGGCTACACCTTC.

The genes are TRBV4-3 and TRBJ2-5; D might be TRBD2 (6 bases). Trimming took 1 base from V and 6 from J, leaving 15 bases between them. This CDR3 has 15 amino acids. Germline assignment: CDR1 LGHNA and CDR2 YSLEER. This CDR3 reads CASSQVRDPRQTQYF. The CDR3 DNA reads as TGCGCCAGCAGCCAAGTGCGGGACCCCCGGCAGACCCAGTACTTC.

The gene calls are TRBV15 and TRBJ2-3; perhaps TRBD1 as D (5 bases). CDR3 length: 13 residues. V was pared by 3 bases and J by 5 bases, with 9 bases between. Germline lookup yields CDR1 LNHNV and CDR2 YYDKDF (reference sequence). CDR3 sequence reads: CATSSWGEDTQYF. For the CDR3, the DNA is TGTGCCACCAGCAGCTGGGGCGAAGATACGCAGTATTTT.

The rearrangement links TRBV27 to TRBJ1-1; 9 nucleotides align to TRBD1. Germline V gene sequence: CDR1 MNHEY, CDR2 SMNVEV (reference sequence). Trimming cost V 3 bases and J 0 bases; bases outside gene matches: 8. CDR3 length: 17 amino acids. CDR3 sequence: CASSLLAGTGLNTEAFF. Written as DNA, the CDR3 is TGTGCCAGCAGTTTGTTAGCGGGGACAGGGTTGAACACTGAAGCTTTCTTT.

The chain couples TRBV6-6 to TRBJ1-2; D perhaps matches TRBD1 (5 bases). The CDR3 runs to 16 residues. Trimming took off 6 bases at V and 3 bases at J, with 20 bases between the two ends. Germline values: CDR1 MNHNY, CDR2 SVGAGI (reference sequence). The CDR3 loop reads CASRQTAGNPDYGYTF. The CDR3 coding sequence is TGTGCCAGCAGACAAACAGCAGGGAACCCGGACTATGGCTACACCTTC.

This chain joins TRBV4-2 and TRBJ2-1; 8 bases match TRBD1. The germline gives CDR1 LGHNA, CDR2 YNFKEQ. CDR3 length equals 16 residues. V lost 1 base, J lost 4 bases, and 6 bases stayed unmatched. CDR3 DNA: TGTGCCAGCAGCCAAGGTGTCTGGACAGGGTACAATGAGCAGTTCTTC. It codes for CASSQGVWTGYNEQFF.

V is TRBV2 and J is TRBJ2-3; 12 nucleotides agree with TRBD1. Losses at the gene ends were 7 bases for V and 5 bases for J; bases not matched to a gene: 7. CDR1 is SNHLY, CDR2 FYNNEI, per germline. There are 15 residues in the CDR3. The CDR3 nucleotides read TGTGCCAGCACCCGGGACAGGGGGCTAAGAGATACGCAGTATTTT. It codes for CASTRDRGLRDTQYF.

The table lists this clone with a count of one. V and J are TRBV18 and TRBJ2-6; 9 bases are shared with TRBD1. The CDR3 totals 18 residues. J was trimmed by 3 bases and V by 2 bases; bases with no gene match: 8. Germline CDR1 KGHSH, CDR2 LQKENI. The CDR3 DNA reads TGTGCCAGCTCACCAGGAACAGGGGGCAACGTTGGGGCCAACGTCCTGACTTTC. Translation: CASSPGTGGNVGANVLTF.

The chain joins TRBV14 to TRBJ2-1; the match to TRBD2 covers 9 bases. This CDR3 region has 18 residues. CDR1 is SGHDN and CDR2 is FVKESK in the germline V gene. V was pared by 0 bases and J by 3 bases, with 9 bases of the junction left unmatched. The CDR3 sequence: CASSQELRGGLFYNEQFF. Here the CDR3 DNA reads TGTGCCAGCAGCCAAGAGCTGCGGGGGGGCCTTTTCTACAATGAGCAGTTCTTC. The complete variable domain, with remaining parts taken from reference TRBV14 and TRBJ2-1, reads EAGVTQFPSHSVIEKGQTVTLRCDPISGHDNLYWYRRVMGKEIKFLLHFVKESKQDESGMPNNRFLAERTGGTYSTLKVQPAELEDSGVYFCASSQELRGGLFYNEQFFGPGTRLTVL.

The V call is TRBV19, the J call TRBJ1-2; possibly TRBD1 for D (5 bases). The germline V gene has CDR1 LNHDA and CDR2 SQIVND (reference sequence). Trimming took off 3 bases at V and 2 bases at J, with 19 bases between the two ends. The CDR3 extends over 17 amino acids. Here the CDR3 reads CASSMKFTGFKNYGYTF. The CDR3 bases are TGTGCCAGTAGTATGAAATTTACAGGCTTCAAGAACTATGGCTACACCTTC. Variable domain in full (rest from reference TRBV19 and TRBJ1-2): DGGITQSPKYLFRKEGQNVTLSCEQNLNHDAMYWYRQDPGQGLRLIYYSQIVNDFQKGDIAEGYSVSREKKESFPLTVTSAQKNPTAFYLCASSMKFTGFKNYGYTFGSGTRLTVV.

This clone was seen once. The chain employs TRBV11-2 and TRBJ1-3; the match to TRBD1 covers 10 bases. V lost 8 bases, J lost 0 bases, and 7 bases stayed unmatched. From germline, CDR1 is SGHAT and CDR2 FQNNGV. The CDR3 has 16 amino acids. CDR3 amino acids: CASGKDRGSSGNTIYF. The CDR3 region has the DNA TGTGCCAGCGGGAAGGACAGGGGGAGCTCTGGAAACACCATATATTTT.

This clone was observed once. The rearrangement joins TRBV5-1 to TRBJ1-1; TRBD1 agrees at 8 bases. With V trimmed by 5 bases and J by 0 bases, 15 bases remained unmatched. Germline V gene lookup returns CDR1 SGHRS and CDR2 YFSETQ. The CDR3 contains 18 residues. The CDR3 DNA reads TGCGCCAGCAGTAACCCCGGGACAGGAGCTTCCATGAACACTGAAGCTTTCTTT. Protein sequence: CASSNPGTGASMNTEAFF.

V usage is TRBV2 and J usage is TRBJ1-2; the D gene is possibly TRBD1 (6 bases). Germline V gene sequence: CDR1 SNHLY, CDR2 FYNNEI. The CDR3 extends over 13 amino acids. V gave up 10 bases and J gave up 7 bases, with 19 bases separating them. CDR3 region: CATNGGGPSGYTF. The CDR3 DNA follows: TGTGCCACCAACGGCGGGGGGCCGTCTGGCTACACCTTC.

This clone was seen a single time. This chain connects TRBV5-1 to TRBJ2-7; 8 positions agree with TRBD1. Germline assignment: CDR1 SGHRS and CDR2 YFSETQ. The CDR3 loop spans 16 amino acids. The ends lost 0 bases at V and 2 bases at J; junction bases unmatched: 7. CDR3 in amino acids: CASSLEAGGPTYEQYF. The CDR3 coding sequence is TGCGCCAGCAGCTTGGAAGCAGGGGGCCCAACCTACGAGCAGTACTTC.

The genes are TRBV6-2 or TRBV6-3 and TRBJ1-2, with TRBD1 as a possible D gene (5 bases). Germline lookup yields CDR1 MNHEY and CDR2 SVGEGT. The CDR3 has 15 amino acids. With 7 bases removed from V and 0 bases from J, the gap between germline ends came to 15 bases. The CDR3 coding sequence is TGTGCCAGCACCCCGCGGCGGGGGGCTAACTATGGCTACACCTTC. Translation: CASTPRRGANYGYTF.

The chain employs TRBV24-1 and TRBJ1-2; 10 nucleotides line up with TRBD1. CDR3 length equals 18 residues. Germline-derived CDR1 and CDR2 are KGHDR and SFDVKD. V gave up 4 bases and J gave up 5 bases; unmatched junction bases: 15. Here the CDR3 DNA reads TGTGCCACCAGTGAGTCCCGGACAGGGGGTACGGTGAATTATGGCTACACCTTC. Its translation: CATSESRTGGTVNYGYTF.

The CDR3 loop is CASSSLRLRGANVLTF. The CDR3 DNA reads as TGTGCCAGCAGTTCCCTAAGGTTGAGGGGGGCCAACGTCCTGACTTTC. The V call is TRBV6-2 or TRBV6-3, the J call TRBJ2-6; D is unclear. The V and J ends lost 4 bases and 4 bases respectively, with 14 bases between them. The CDR3 consists of 16 residues. The V gene's germline CDR1 is MNHEY and CDR2 SVGEGT.